Listed below are T cell receptor beta chains from one sample, sequenced in a study of T cells after somatic rescue of genetic block. Repertoires were generated with immunoSEQ multiplex PCR, while TCRdb's copy carries only in-frame clones and drops some. The sample lists approximately 58,000 clones, 90% to 97% seen once, with around 0.083% in the top ten. The material sequenced was peripheral blood mononuclear cells (PBMCs). Source of these receptors: a child under two years old. The CDR3 runs from the conserved cysteine through the conserved F or W. A D gene is named only where the DNA matches it firmly. Clone sizes are given selectively: once, few, many, or a class where the clone is expanded.

TRBJ2-5 once 17 TRBD2 TRBV9 TGTGCCAGCAGCCCGGGACTAGCGGGAGGGAGGCAAGAGACCCAGTACTTC CASSPGLAGGRQETQYF
TRBJ2-7 . 15 . TRBV23-1 TGCGCCAGCAGAAACGTTAGGGGGAGCTCCTACGAGCAGTACTTC CASRNVRGSSYEQYF
TRBJ1-3 . 17 . TRBV16 TGTGCCAGCAGCCCTAGAGGGGATTGGAGCTCTGGAAACACCATATATTTT CASSPRGDWSSGNTIYF
TRBJ1-5 . 14 . TRBV5-6 TGTGCCAGCAGCTTGGGACATAGCAATCAGCCCCAGCATTTT CASSLGHSNQPQHF
TRBJ2-7 . 15 . TRBV28 TGTGCCAGCAGCTACCCGAGGATTTATCCCTACGAGCAGTACTTC CASSYPRIYPYEQYF
TRBJ1-2 . 14 TRBD1 TRBV6-6 TGTGCCAGCAGTTACTCAGGGGGCGTTTATGGCTACACCTTC CASSYSGGVYGYTF
TRBJ2-2 once 11 . TRBV5-1 TGCGCCAGCAGGGAGATCGGGGAGCTGTTTTTT CASREIGELFF
TRBJ1-5 . 15 . TRBV27 TGTGCCAGCAGTTTATCGTCATATAGCAATCAGCCCCAGCATTTT CASSLSSYSNQPQHF
TRBJ2-7 . 16 TRBD2 TRBV4-3 TGCGCCAGCAGCCAAGATGCTAGCGGGAGCTCCTACGAGCAGTACTTC CASSQDASGSSYEQYF
TRBJ2-3 . 14 TRBD1 TRBV5-1 TGCGCCAGCAGCTACTCAGGGGGCCCAGATACGCAGTATTTT CASSYSGGPDTQYF
TRBJ1-5 . 15 TRBD1 TRBV6-6 TGTGCCAGCAATCCTCTAGGGACAGGAGGGCAGCCCCAGCATTTT CASNPLGTGGQPQHF
TRBJ1-3 . 14 . TRBV2 TGTGCCAGCAGCCTCGGGTCTTACACGGACACCATATATTTT CASSLGSYTDTIYF